The following is a TCR beta chain sequence with its context. As yet, its antigen is unknown. This record comes from a study of blood T cells in healthy people across ages. A sample-barcoded 5' primer and a J-beta primer mix were used in a second PCR of roughly 6 to 11 cycles. Each cDNA was tagged by a template-switch adaptor containing 12 random nucleotides. TCRdb re-derived calls from the 5' RACE reads in MiXCR, one entry per CDR3 protein. The sample records under 1 million distinct CDR3 sequences, around 45% being singletons. The study's findings and limits: Older age coincided with a roughly linear decline in TCR beta diversity per million T cells. Calculation of diversity from one million T cells yielded estimates considered to be underestimates. Higher naive T cell percentage went strongly together with higher TCR beta diversity.

The CDR3 loop spans 18 amino acids. Looked up from germline, CDR1 is SGHAT and CDR2 is FQNNGV. V gave up 1 base and J gave up 2 bases; unmatched junction bases: 10. This sequence originates from a man aged 55 to 70 in good health. The sample consisted of blood. The chain recombines TRBV11-2 with TRBJ2-5; TRBD2 matches 10 bases. CDR3 nucleotides: TGTGCCAGCAGCTTAGTCAGCGGGAGGGAGTTTAAACAAGAGACCCAGTACTTC. It encodes CASSLVSGREFKQETQYF.